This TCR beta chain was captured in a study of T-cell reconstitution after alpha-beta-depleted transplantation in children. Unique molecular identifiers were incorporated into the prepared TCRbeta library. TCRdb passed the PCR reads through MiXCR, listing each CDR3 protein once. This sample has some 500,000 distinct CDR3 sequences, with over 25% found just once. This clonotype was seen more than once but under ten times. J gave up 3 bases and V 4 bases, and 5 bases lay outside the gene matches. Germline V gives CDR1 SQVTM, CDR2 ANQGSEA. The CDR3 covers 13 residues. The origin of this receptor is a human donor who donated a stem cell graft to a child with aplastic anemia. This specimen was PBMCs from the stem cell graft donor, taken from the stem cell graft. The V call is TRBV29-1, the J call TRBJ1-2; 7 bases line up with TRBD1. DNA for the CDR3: TGCAGCGTTGGTAAAGGGGGCGACTATGGCTACACCTTC. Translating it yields CSVGKGGDYGYTF.